One sample yielded the 24 T cell receptor beta chains listed below, sequenced in a study of T-cell reconstitution after alpha-beta-depleted transplantation in children. Unique molecular identifiers were used to barcode this TCRbeta library. TCRdb independently ran MiXCR on the PCR reads; one entry per CDR3 protein. The sample includes about 340,000 distinct CDR3 sequences, around 15% of them seen just once. The specimen was PBMCs, mostly from graft donor cells, collected 360 days after TCRalphabeta/CD19-depleted stem cell transplant. The receptors derive from a male patient aged 2 to 9 who had a stem cell transplant for acute lymphoblastic leukemia, so the T cells may come from the graft donor.

The sample holds a few counts of this clonotype. The gene calls are TRBV7-3 and TRBJ2-1; 11 bases are a match to TRBD2. CDR1 is SGHTA, CDR2 FQGTGA, per germline. V lost 5 bases, J lost 8 bases, and 5 bases stayed unmatched. CDR3 length: 14 residues. The CDR3 sequence is CASSRVAGGDEQFF. For the CDR3, the DNA is TGTGCCAGCAGCAGGGTAGCGGGAGGGGATGAGCAGTTCTTC.

The rearrangement links TRBV6-6 to TRBJ2-7, with no clear D. The V end lost 6 bases, the J end lost 2 bases, and 8 bases lay between the germline ends. The CDR3 runs 12 residues. CDR1 is MNHNY and CDR2 is SVGAGI in the germline V gene (reference sequence). The DNA of the CDR3 is TGTGCCAGCAGGGAACGGCCCTACGAGCAGTACTTC. Residues: CASRERPYEQYF.

The chain carries TRBV27 and TRBJ1-6, with D hard to call. V was cut by 6 bases and J by 6 bases, with 9 bases left in between. Germline V lookup: CDR1 MNHEY, CDR2 SMNVEV (reference sequence). The CDR3 covers 13 residues. CDR3 sequence (DNA): TGTGCCAGCAGGAGGTGGGGTAATTCACCCCTCCACTTT. Residues: CASRRWGNSPLHF.

The chain couples TRBV12-3 or TRBV12-4 to TRBJ2-5; 8 bases agree with TRBD1. This CDR3 is built from 19 residues. V was pared by 5 bases and J by 5 bases, with 22 bases of the junction left unmatched. CDR3 region: CASSLPPDLARTGKETQYF. In DNA form, the CDR3 reads TGTGCCAGCAGTCTTCCGCCCGACCTCGCGAGGACAGGGAAGGAGACCCAGTACTTC.

The chain couples TRBV28 to TRBJ2-7, with 9 bases identical to TRBD2. V shed 3 bases, J shed 3 bases, and the junction held 6 bases outside the gene matches. Per germline, CDR1 MDHEN and CDR2 SYDVKM. The CDR3 is 15 residues long. This chain's CDR3 is CASSLVGGRVYEQYF. The CDR3 region has the DNA TGTGCCAGCAGTTTGGTAGGCGGGAGGGTCTACGAGCAGTACTTC.

This clonotype has only a few counts. The rearrangement joins TRBV2 to TRBJ1-2, with D tentatively TRBD1 (6 bases). V dropped 3 bases and J dropped 8 bases, with 13 bases sitting between them. The V gene's germline CDR1 is SNHLY and CDR2 FYNNEI. The CDR3 length is 13 residues. The CDR3 sequence: CASSDNWGPGYTF. In nucleotides, the CDR3 is TGTGCCAGCAGTGATAATTGGGGGCCCGGCTACACCTTC.

This chain connects TRBV28 to TRBJ1-3; no clear D. CDR1 is MDHEN, CDR2 SYDVKM, per germline. This CDR3 has 14 amino acids. Deletions cut 2 bases from V and 1 base from J, with 6 bases between. CDR3 sequence (DNA): TGTGCCAGCAGTTTAAGGACTTCTGGAAACACCATATATTTT. This codes for CASSLRTSGNTIYF.

J is TRBJ2-7 and V is TRBV7-9, with TRBD2 identical over 11 bases. Trimming at V came to 6 bases and at J to 3 bases, leaving 7 bases not matched to a gene. Germline loops: CDR1 SEHNR, CDR2 FQNEAQ (reference sequence). This CDR3 is built from 15 residues. The CDR3, as DNA: TGTGCCAGCAGTTCTAGCGGGAGGACTCTCTACGAGCAGTACTTC. Translation gives CASSSSGRTLYEQYF. Full variable domain (remainder filled in from reference TRBV7-9 and TRBJ2-7): DTGVSQNPRHKITKRGQNVTFRCDPISEHNRLYWYRQTLGQGPEFLTYFQNEAQLEKSRLLSDRFSAERPKGSFSTLEIQRTEQGDSAMYLCASSSSGRTLYEQYFGPGTRLTVT.

In its sample, this clonotype was seen a few times. The rearrangement joins TRBV11-1 to TRBJ2-3; 7 nucleotides align to TRBD2. CDR1 is SGHAT, CDR2 FQDESV, per germline (reference sequence). V dropped 1 base and J dropped 1; count of bases not matched to a gene: 17. This CDR3 comprises 20 residues. CDR3 protein: CASSLDGQGALAVRTDTQYF. The CDR3 nucleotides read TGTGCCAGCAGCTTAGACGGGCAGGGAGCCCTAGCGGTCCGCACAGATACGCAGTATTTT.

V usage is TRBV12-3 or TRBV12-4 and J usage is TRBJ2-2, with D possibly TRBD1 on 6 matching bases. V shed 5 bases and J shed 0 bases, with 19 bases lying between them. CDR3 length: 18 residues. The CDR3 nucleotides read TGTGCCAGCAGTGGGGGCGGCCTTTCGATCGCGAACACCGGGGAGCTGTTTTTT. Translating it yields CASSGGGLSIANTGELFF.

This sequence joins TRBV28 and TRBJ2-3, with 8 nucleotides matching TRBD2. The V gene's germline CDR1 is MDHEN and CDR2 SYDVKM. V lost 6 bases and J lost 1; bases outside the gene matches: 6. The length of the CDR3 is 15 residues. The CDR3 protein is CASRTTSGGTDTQYF. The CDR3 bases are TGTGCCAGCAGGACTACTAGCGGTGGCACAGATACGCAGTATTTT.

A word on this clonotype: Given the absence of the conserved phenylalanine or tryptophan at the CDR3 end, a read error is likely. J is TRBJ1-6 and V is TRBV18; D is uncertain. The V and J ends lost 1 base and 7 bases respectively, with 5 bases between them. Germline V gene sequence: CDR1 KGHSH, CDR2 LQKENI. This CDR3 contains 13 residues. In nucleotides, the CDR3 is TGTGCCAGCTCACCACTTGAGAATTCACCCCTCCACTGT. Its translation is CASSPLENSPLHC.

This clonotype was found a few times. The J gene is TRBJ2-7, the V gene TRBV20-1, with D perhaps TRBD2 (6 bases). V was clipped by 5 bases and J by 1 base, with 12 bases between them. This CDR3 contains 13 residues. Per germline, CDR1 DFQATT and CDR2 SNEGSKA (reference sequence). The CDR3 spells CSAFSGQSYEQYF. The CDR3 DNA is TGCAGTGCTTTTAGCGGCCAATCCTACGAGCAGTACTTC.

This clonotype was seen a few times. CDR3 region: CASSLVASRADTEAFF. The CDR3 bases are TGTGCCAGCAGCTTAGTTGCCAGTCGGGCGGACACTGAAGCTTTCTTT. The chain carries TRBV7-9 and TRBJ1-1; D is uncertain. There are 16 residues in the CDR3. Between the trimmed V and J ends, which lost 1 base and 3 bases, there was a span of 15 bases. Germline CDR1 SEHNR, CDR2 FQNEAQ (reference sequence).

This clonotype was detected ten times or more. CDR3 DNA: TGCAGTGCTAGGGCTAGAGCCTCGGGCGAGCAGTACTTC. This translates into CSARARASGEQYF. V is TRBV20-1 and J is TRBJ2-7; D gene unclear. Looked up from germline, CDR1 is DFQATT and CDR2 is SNEGSKA (reference sequence). V was pared by 3 bases and J by 6 bases, with 15 bases between. CDR3 length equals 13 residues.

This clonotype has at least ten counts. The chain recombines TRBV5-1 with TRBJ2-1, with TRBD2 identical over 8 bases. Germline V lookup: CDR1 SGHRS, CDR2 YFSETQ. The CDR3 runs 16 residues. Losses at the gene ends were 0 bases for V and 6 bases for J; bases not matched to a gene: 8. This CDR3 is CASSLVVSGDGNEQFF. DNA of the CDR3: TGCGCCAGCAGCTTGGTAGTTAGCGGGGACGGCAATGAGCAGTTCTTC.

The V gene is TRBV28, the J gene TRBJ2-1, with 14 bases identical to TRBD2. Germline V gene lookup returns CDR1 MDHEN and CDR2 SYDVKM. J gave up 6 bases and V 6 bases, and 7 bases lay outside the gene matches. CDR3 size: 16 residues. In nucleotides, the CDR3 is TGTGCCAGCAGCCCGACCGGGACTAGCGGGAGCAATGAGCAGTTCTTC. This sequence encodes CASSPTGTSGSNEQFF. Variable domain in full (rest from reference TRBV28 and TRBJ2-1): DVKVTQSSRYLVKRTGEKVFLECVQDMDHENMFWYRQDPGLGLRLIYFSYDVKMKEKGDIPEGYSVSREKKERFSLILESASTNQTSMYLCASSPTGTSGSNEQFFGPGTRLTVL.

In its sample, this clonotype was seen a few times. The chain recombines TRBV24-1 with TRBJ2-2, with 8 positions matching TRBD2. Germline lookup yields CDR1 KGHDR and CDR2 SFDVKD. The junction had 1 base not matched to a gene; V was cut back by 9 bases and J by 2 bases. This CDR3 is built from 13 residues. The CDR3 DNA follows: TGTGCCACCGCGGGGGGAAACACCGGGGAGCTGTTTTTT. Its protein is CATAGGNTGELFF.

The chain has TRBV12-3 or TRBV12-4 and TRBJ1-4, with 10 bases fitting TRBD1. V lost 6 bases, J lost 8 bases, and 6 bases stayed unmatched. The length of the CDR3 is 14 residues. The CDR3 sequence: CASRPSGQGEKLFF. For the CDR3, the DNA is TGTGCCAGCAGACCATCGGGACAGGGGGAAAAACTGTTTTTT.

The chain employs TRBV27 and TRBJ2-3; D assignment may be TRBD1 or TRBD2 (5 bases each). There are 15 residues in the CDR3. Per germline, CDR1 MNHEY and CDR2 SMNVEV (reference sequence). Trimming shortened V by 2 bases and J by 2 bases, and 11 bases separated the two germline ends. CDR3 region: CASSLGTRDTDTQYF. DNA of the CDR3: TGTGCCAGCAGTTTAGGGACGCGTGACACAGATACGCAGTATTTT.

Only a few counts were recorded for this clonotype. The chain uses TRBV11-1 and TRBJ2-1, with TRBD2 matching over 10 bases. The CDR3 has 16 residues. Germline trimming cut 5 bases from V and 8 bases from J; bases unmatched to any gene: 12. The germline gives CDR1 SGHAT, CDR2 FQDESV (reference sequence). The CDR3 protein is CASSKVLGLARHEQFF. For the CDR3, the DNA is TGTGCCAGCAGCAAGGTTTTGGGACTAGCGAGGCATGAGCAGTTCTTC.

This rearrangement joins TRBV29-1 to TRBJ1-2; TRBD1 aligns across 7 bases. The CDR3 runs to 14 residues. Germline values: CDR1 SQVTM, CDR2 ANQGSEA. The ends lost 3 bases at V and 8 bases at J; junction bases unmatched: 12. The CDR3 sequence: CSVDDRAEKEGYTF. CDR3 DNA: TGCAGCGTTGACGACAGGGCAGAGAAAGAAGGCTACACCTTC.

The chain is built from TRBV5-1 and TRBJ1-6, with 7 bases lining up with TRBD1. Germline assignment: CDR1 SGHRS and CDR2 YFSETQ. There are 15 residues in the CDR3. After removal of 0 bases from V and 7 bases from J, the junction contained 4 bases not matched to a gene. DNA for the CDR3: TGCGCCAGCAGCTTGGACGGACAGGCCAATTCACCCCTCCACTTT. Amino acid sequence: CASSLDGQANSPLHF.

This clonotype was detected only a few times. V and J are TRBV12-3 or TRBV12-4 and TRBJ2-1, with D possibly TRBD2 on 7 matching bases. Trimming pared 7 bases from V and 6 bases from J, leaving 16 bases between. CDR3 length equals 14 residues. CDR3 in amino acids: CASIRTRDINEQFF. Here the CDR3 DNA reads TGTGCCAGCATTCGGACTAGGGACATCAATGAGCAGTTCTTC.